This TCR beta chain was obtained from a study of blood T cell repertoires in COVID-19. Study details: COVID-19 samples from acute and convalescent phases originated in the United States, Italy and Spain. The cDNA or gDNA used as material had been derived from T cells, B-cell-depleted T cells, or PBMCs.

Trimming removed 4 bases at V and 0 bases at J, with 19 bases between. This CDR3 has 18 amino acids. CDR1 is SEHNR, CDR2 FQNEAQ, per germline (reference sequence). Here immunoSEQ multiplex PCR was the method, and the copy in TCRdb shows in-frame clones only, minus some. The data contain about 320,000 clones, roughly 90% of them singletons. Sequencing input: peripheral blood. This TCR came from a man aged 18 to 30 who had recovered from COVID-19. The chain combines TRBV7-9 with TRBJ2-1; no firm D call. In DNA form, the CDR3 reads TGTGCCAGCAGCTCGTCCTCATATAACGGTGGCTCCTACAATGAGCAGTTCTTC. Its protein product is CASSSSSYNGGSYNEQFF.